This TCR beta chain was documented in a study of shared clonotypes between healthy human individuals. General study results and limits: Across subsets, estimated richness was generally greater for naive than for memory populations.

Method: immunoSEQ multiplex PCR; TCRdb's copy keeps in-frame clones and lacks some. The repertoire holds about 2 million clones, with approximately 94% as singletons. Positive CCR7 selection of CD45RO-negative cells yielded the naive CD8 cells, and terminally differentiated effector memory CD45RA+ cells were excluded. Germline V gene data show CDR1 as MNHEY and CDR2 as SMNVEV (reference sequence). The CDR3 extends over 16 amino acids. V lost 6 bases and J lost 4; bases outside the gene matches: 8. For this clone: Antigen unknown.

The chain carries TRBV27 and TRBJ2-2, with 10 bases fitting TRBD2. The sequence was collected from a man between 18 and 29 years old in good health. The sample taken for sequencing was naive CD8+ T cells sorted from blood. The CDR3 DNA reads TGTGCCAGCAGCCCGAGCGGGGGGGCCTTCACCGGGGAGCTGTTTTTT. Its translation: CASSPSGGAFTGELFF.